The rows below give T cell receptor beta chains drawn from one sample of a study of T cell responses to AZD1222 COVID-19 vaccine. The assay was immunoSEQ multiplex PCR, and TCRdb's table has in-frame clones only and misses some. The sample holds about 150,000 clones, approximately 91% seen once. Sequencing used peripheral blood, obtained 28 days after the second AZD1222 dose. All receptors come from an adult who received the AZD1222 COVID-19 vaccine. Each CDR3 is given with its conserved first and last residue. A D gene is named only where the DNA matches it firmly. A clone size is listed for some rows: how often the clone was seen (once, few, many), or a class if it is expanded.

v_gene: TRBV29-1
j_gene: TRBJ1-1
d_gene: TRBD1
abundance: -
CDR3aa: CSVSRGNRGGTEAFF
CDR3nt: TGCAGCGTTAGTAGAGGGAACAGGGGGGGAACTGAAGCTTTCTTT

v_gene: TRBV29-1
j_gene: TRBJ1-2
d_gene: TRBD1
abundance: -
CDR3aa: CSVRPAGQTYGYTF
CDR3nt: TGCAGCGTGCGGCCTGCGGGACAGACCTATGGCTACACCTTC

v_gene: TRBV10-1
j_gene: TRBJ1-2
d_gene: -
abundance: -
CDR3aa: CASSETATYGYTF
CDR3nt: TGCGCCAGCAGTGAAACAGCTACCTATGGCTACACCTTC

v_gene: TRBV3-1/TRBV3-2
j_gene: TRBJ1-6
d_gene: -
abundance: few
CDR3aa: CASSQWRGNQSPLHF
CDR3nt: TGTGCCAGCAGCCAATGGCGAGGTAACCAATCACCCCTCCACTTT

v_gene: TRBV5-1
j_gene: TRBJ2-3
d_gene: TRBD2
abundance: -
CDR3aa: CASRMTRTSGGEVGQYF
CDR3nt: TGCGCCAGCAGGATGACAAGGACTAGCGGAGGCGAGGTAGGGCAGTATTTT

v_gene: TRBV9
j_gene: TRBJ2-1
d_gene: TRBD2
abundance: -
CDR3aa: CASSVERGGRGEQFF
CDR3nt: TGTGCCAGCAGCGTGGAGCGGGGGGGCAGGGGTGAGCAGTTCTTC

v_gene: TRBV5-1
j_gene: TRBJ2-2
d_gene: TRBD2
abundance: -
CDR3aa: CASSFLAGANTGELFF
CDR3nt: TGCGCCAGCAGCTTTCTAGCGGGGGCGAACACCGGGGAGCTGTTTTTT

v_gene: TRBV24-1
j_gene: TRBJ2-3
d_gene: -
abundance: -
CDR3aa: CATSDKTTKDSRTDTQYF
CDR3nt: TGTGCCACCAGTGATAAAACTACCAAGGACAGCCGCACAGATACGCAGTATTTT

v_gene: TRBV6-1
j_gene: TRBJ1-6
d_gene: -
abundance: -
CDR3aa: CASSEDSSSYNSPLHF
CDR3nt: TGTGCCAGCAGTGAGGACTCGAGCTCCTATAATTCACCCCTCCACTTT

v_gene: TRBV6-5
j_gene: TRBJ1-6
d_gene: TRBD1
abundance: once
CDR3aa: CASERDRGLHSPLHF
CDR3nt: TGTGCCAGTGAACGGGACAGGGGCCTTCATTCACCCCTCCACTTT

v_gene: TRBV30
j_gene: TRBJ1-1
d_gene: -
abundance: -
CDR3aa: CAWSVGAGIVTEAFF
CDR3nt: TGTGCCTGGAGTGTGGGGGCAGGGATCGTCACTGAAGCTTTCTTT

v_gene: TRBV5-4
j_gene: TRBJ2-2
d_gene: TRBD1
abundance: -
CDR3aa: CASSAPGTATGELFF
CDR3nt: TGTGCCAGCAGCGCACCCGGGACAGCCACCGGGGAGCTGTTTTTT

v_gene: TRBV3-1/TRBV3-2
j_gene: TRBJ2-1
d_gene: -
abundance: -
CDR3aa: CASSDTGTPYNEQFF
CDR3nt: TGTGCCAGCAGCGATACCGGGACTCCGTACAATGAGCAGTTCTTC

v_gene: TRBV1
j_gene: TRBJ1-6
d_gene: -
abundance: once
CDR3aa: CTSSQDVWSGSPLHF
CDR3nt: TGCACCAGCAGCCAAGATGTTTGGTCAGGTTCACCCCTCCACTTT

v_gene: TRBV19
j_gene: TRBJ1-5
d_gene: -
abundance: -
CDR3aa: CASSIERGKVAQPQHF
CDR3nt: TGTGCCAGTAGTATAGAGCGGGGGAAGGTTGCTCAGCCCCAGCATTTT

v_gene: TRBV9
j_gene: TRBJ1-2
d_gene: TRBD1
abundance: -
CDR3aa: CASSVGQGASYGYTF
CDR3nt: TGTGCCAGCAGCGTAGGACAGGGGGCGAGCTATGGCTACACCTTC

v_gene: TRBV5-1
j_gene: TRBJ1-2
d_gene: -
abundance: -
CDR3aa: CASSLGQDNGYTF
CDR3nt: TGCGCCAGCAGCTTGGGGCAGGACAATGGCTACACCTTC

v_gene: TRBV7-8
j_gene: TRBJ2-2
d_gene: -
abundance: -
CDR3aa: CASSTSSGTGELFF
CDR3nt: TGTGCCAGCAGCACTTCTAGTGGCACCGGGGAGCTGTTTTTT

v_gene: TRBV4-1
j_gene: TRBJ1-1
d_gene: -
abundance: -
CDR3aa: CASSQAGNTEAFF
CDR3nt: TGCGCCAGCAGCCAAGCAGGGAACACTGAAGCTTTCTTT

v_gene: TRBV12-3/TRBV12-4
j_gene: TRBJ2-1
d_gene: -
abundance: -
CDR3aa: CASSFRPLNEQFF
CDR3nt: TGTGCCAGCAGTTTTAGACCTCTGAATGAGCAGTTCTTC

v_gene: TRBV10-3
j_gene: TRBJ1-2
d_gene: -
abundance: -
CDR3aa: CAISGGPAYGYTF
CDR3nt: TGTGCCATCAGTGGGGGTCCGGCCTATGGCTACACCTTC

v_gene: TRBV19
j_gene: TRBJ1-2
d_gene: TRBD1
abundance: -
CDR3aa: CASSPDRGDYGYTF
CDR3nt: TGTGCCAGTAGCCCGGACAGGGGGGACTATGGCTACACCTTC

v_gene: TRBV2
j_gene: TRBJ1-1
d_gene: TRBD1
abundance: -
CDR3aa: CASSVRGRDTEAFF
CDR3nt: TGTGCCAGCAGTGTTAGGGGGCGCGACACTGAAGCTTTCTTT

v_gene: TRBV5-5
j_gene: TRBJ1-6
d_gene: -
abundance: -
CDR3aa: CASSLMSGSGSSPLHF
CDR3nt: TGTGCCAGCAGCTTGATGAGTGGTAGCGGTTCTTCACCCCTCCACTTT

v_gene: TRBV4-1
j_gene: TRBJ1-1
d_gene: -
abundance: -
CDR3aa: CASSGSGRDTEAFF
CDR3nt: TGCGCCAGCAGCGGGTCGGGGCGGGATACTGAAGCTTTCTTT

v_gene: TRBV7-9
j_gene: TRBJ2-7
d_gene: -
abundance: few
CDR3aa: CASGQNSYEQYF
CDR3nt: TGTGCCAGCGGACAGAACTCCTACGAGCAGTACTTC